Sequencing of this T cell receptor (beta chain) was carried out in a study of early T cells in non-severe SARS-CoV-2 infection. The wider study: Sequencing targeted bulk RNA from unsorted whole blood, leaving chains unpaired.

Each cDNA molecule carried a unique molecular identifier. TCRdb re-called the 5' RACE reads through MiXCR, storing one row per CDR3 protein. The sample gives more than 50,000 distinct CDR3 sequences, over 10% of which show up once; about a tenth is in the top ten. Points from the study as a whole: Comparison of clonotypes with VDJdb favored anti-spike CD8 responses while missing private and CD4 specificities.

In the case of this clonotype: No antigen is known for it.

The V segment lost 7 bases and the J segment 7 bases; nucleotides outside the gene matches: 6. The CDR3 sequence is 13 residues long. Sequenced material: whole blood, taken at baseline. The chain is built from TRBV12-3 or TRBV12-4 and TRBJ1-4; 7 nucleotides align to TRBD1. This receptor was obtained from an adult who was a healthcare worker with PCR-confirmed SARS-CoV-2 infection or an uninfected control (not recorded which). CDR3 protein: CASTEGTVEKLFF. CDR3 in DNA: TGTGCCAGCACTGAAGGGACAGTTGAAAAACTGTTTTTT.